This is a list of T cell receptor beta chains from one sample in a study of blood T cell repertoires in COVID-19. The protocol was immunoSEQ multiplex PCR, while the TCRdb copy is restricted to in-frame clones and leaves out a portion. The sample lists about 240,000 clones, 85% to 90% seen once, with around 4% in the top ten. Sequencing was done on a sample of PBMCs or T cells enriched from blood (not recorded which). Source of these receptors: a woman in her twenties or thirties who had recovered from COVID-19. The CDR3 runs from the conserved cysteine through the conserved F or W. The D gene is left open where the match is weak. Size tells how often a clone was seen (once, few, many) or the class of an expanded clone, and some rows leave it out.

V	D	J	size	DNA	CDR3
TRBV14	-	TRBJ2-1	-	TGTGCCAGCAGCCAAGATGCGGCGAGCCTCTACAATGAGCAGTTCTTC	CASSQDAASLYNEQFF
TRBV5-1	-	TRBJ1-2	-	TGCGCCAGCAGCACGGGGACTGCTAACTATGGCTACACCTTC	CASSTGTANYGYTF
TRBV30	-	TRBJ1-2	-	TGTGCCTGGAGACAGCAGTTTCGGTATGGCTACACCTTC	CAWRQQFRYGYTF
TRBV5-8	-	TRBJ2-7	-	TGTGCCAGCAGCCCAGGTTCCGCTGGAAGCTCCTACGAGCAGTACTTC	CASSPGSAGSSYEQYF
TRBV20-1	TRBD2	TRBJ2-1	once	TGCAGTGCTAGTAGCTCTGGGACTAGCGGATACAATGAGCAGTTCTTC	CSASSSGTSGYNEQFF
TRBV5-1	TRBD2	TRBJ2-7	-	TGCGCCAGCAGCTTGGTGTCCGGGACTAGCGGGGTCTACGAGCAGTACTTC	CASSLVSGTSGVYEQYF
TRBV7-2	-	TRBJ2-7	-	TGTGCCAGCAGCCCCACGGGGTACGAGCAGTACTTC	CASSPTGYEQYF
TRBV10-3	-	TRBJ2-7	-	TGTGCCATCAGTGGCGGGCAGGGGAGCTCCTACGAGCAGTACTTC	CAISGGQGSSYEQYF
TRBV10-1	TRBD2	TRBJ2-5	-	TGCGCCAGCACCCCTGGGGGGGAAGAGACCCAGTACTTC	CASTPGGEETQYF
TRBV3-1/TRBV3-2	-	TRBJ2-4	-	TGTGCCAGCAGCCCCGGGAGAAGCCAGGGCATTCAGTACTTC	CASSPGRSQGIQYF
TRBV19	TRBD1	TRBJ1-1	-	TGTGCCATCAGGGGGTTGAACGCTGAAGCTTTCTTT	CAIRGLNAEAFF
TRBV19	TRBD1	TRBJ2-2	-	TGTGCCAGTACCGGGACAGCGAACACCGGGGAGCTGTTTTTT	CASTGTANTGELFF
TRBV9	-	TRBJ1-6	few	TGTGCCAGCAGCGTAGAGAGTATCGCACCCCTCCACTTT	CASSVESIAPLHF
TRBV7-9	-	TRBJ2-2	once	TGTGCCAGCAGCCGTCCGGGACAGAACACCGGGGAGCTGTTTTTT	CASSRPGQNTGELFF
TRBV4-3	-	TRBJ2-1	-	TGCGCCAGCAGCCAAGATGGGCCAGAAACCCGCTACAATGAGCAGTTCTTC	CASSQDGPETRYNEQFF
TRBV29-1	-	TRBJ2-3	-	TGCAGCGTTGCGGCCGGGAGCACAGATACGCAGTATTTT	CSVAAGSTDTQYF
TRBV5-4	TRBD2	TRBJ2-1	-	TGTGCCAGCAGCGCCAGGACCGCGGGGGACTACAATGAGCAGTTCTTC	CASSARTAGDYNEQFF
TRBV11-2	-	TRBJ2-3	-	TGTGCCAGCAGCTCCAACCAGGGGAGATATACAGATACGCAGTATTTT	CASSSNQGRYTDTQYF
TRBV19	TRBD1	TRBJ2-1	-	TGTGCCAGCTCCCCGAAAAATCATCTCTGGACAGGGGGATCCTACAATGAGCAGTTCTTC	CASSPKNHLWTGGSYNEQFF
TRBV20-1	-	TRBJ1-1	-	TGCAGTGCTAGTCACGCCAGGGATGTCACTGAAGCTTTCTTT	CSASHARDVTEAFF
TRBV18	-	TRBJ2-1	-	TGTGCCAGCTCACCTCTCAGGGGATCCGACAATGAGCAGTTCTTC	CASSPLRGSDNEQFF
TRBV7-2	TRBD2	TRBJ2-1	-	TGTGCCAGCAGCTTAGCGAATCTCCTAGCGGGAGATGACGAGCAGTTCTTC	CASSLANLLAGDDEQFF
TRBV6-2/TRBV6-3	TRBD1	TRBJ1-5	-	TGTGCCAGCAGTTACTCACCGGGACAGCAGCATTTT	CASSYSPGQQHF
TRBV6-1	-	TRBJ1-1	-	TGTGCCAGCAGTGTTACGGGAGGGGCGTTGAACACTGAAGCTTTCTTT	CASSVTGGALNTEAFF
TRBV9	TRBD1	TRBJ2-7	-	TGTGCCAGCAGCGTAGGACAGGGGTCTATCTACGAGCAGTACTTC	CASSVGQGSIYEQYF
TRBV11-1	TRBD2	TRBJ2-5	-	TGTGCCAGCAGCTTTCACCTAGCGGGCCAAGAGACCCAGTACTTC	CASSFHLAGQETQYF
TRBV28	-	TRBJ1-5	once	TGTGCCAGCAGTTTTGCCGACGGGAGCAATCAGCCCCAGCATTTT	CASSFADGSNQPQHF
TRBV5-6	TRBD2	TRBJ2-1	-	TGTGCCAGCAGCTTGGCACTAACTAGCGGGGGCAATGAGCAGTTCTTC	CASSLALTSGGNEQFF
TRBV5-1	-	TRBJ1-5	once	TGCGCCAGCAGCTTGGCCGATAGTCGCCGCCAGCCCCAGCATTTT	CASSLADSRRQPQHF
TRBV9	-	TRBJ2-5	once	TGTGCCAGCAGCGTAGAAGCCGGGTTGAAGACCCAGTACTTC	CASSVEAGLKTQYF
TRBV12-3/TRBV12-4	TRBD2	TRBJ2-1	-	TGTGCCAGCTCCCTCCGGGGGGGGGCTGAGCAGTTCTTC	CASSLRGGAEQFF
TRBV4-2	-	TRBJ1-4	-	TGTGCCAGCAGCGAAGCGTGGCAGGGTCAAGATAATGAAAAACTGTTTTTT	CASSEAWQGQDNEKLFF
TRBV28	-	TRBJ2-7	-	TGTGCCAGCAGTTGGACAGCCTACGAGCAGTACTTC	CASSWTAYEQYF
TRBV12-3/TRBV12-4	TRBD1	TRBJ1-1	few	TGTGCCAGCAGATACAGGGGAGCTGAAGCTTTCTTT	CASRYRGAEAFF
TRBV19	TRBD1	TRBJ1-5	-	TGTGCCAGTAGTACAACAGGGGGCGCGGGTCAGCCCCAGCATTTT	CASSTTGGAGQPQHF
TRBV5-4	-	TRBJ1-6	-	TGTGCCAGCAGCCCGGAAGGGGAACCCCACTCACCCCTCCACTTT	CASSPEGEPHSPLHF
TRBV5-1	TRBD2	TRBJ2-3	-	TGCGCCAGCAGCTTGGTACTAGCGGGGAGCACAGATACGCAGTATTTT	CASSLVLAGSTDTQYF
TRBV9	-	TRBJ2-1	-	TGTGCCAGCAGCGTAGTCGGCGGGAACTACAATGAGCAGTTCTTC	CASSVVGGNYNEQFF
TRBV27	TRBD1	TRBJ1-2	-	TGTGCCAGCAGTTCACAGGGGTGGGATGGCTACACCTTC	CASSSQGWDGYTF
TRBV24-1	TRBD2	TRBJ2-1	-	TGTGCCACCAGTGATCGCCCGGGCCTGCGGGAGAGGAATGAGCAGTTCTTC	CATSDRPGLRERNEQFF
TRBV3-1/TRBV3-2	TRBD2	TRBJ2-3	-	TGTGCCAGCAGCCAAGATTGGTTCGGCGGGAGTTCCCCGGGAGATACGCAGTATTTT	CASSQDWFGGSSPGDTQYF
TRBV28	-	TRBJ2-7	-	TGTGCCAGCAGGGGCGCCTACGAGCAGTACTTC	CASRGAYEQYF
TRBV27	-	TRBJ2-1	-	TGTGCCAGCAGCTTCGAGGGGCTAGCGTTTCGGCAGTTCTTC	CASSFEGLAFRQFF
TRBV12-2	-	TRBJ1-1	-	TGTGCAAGTCGCTTAGTCGAGGGGAACACTGAAGCTTTCTTT	CASRLVEGNTEAFF